This T cell receptor (beta chain) was captured in a study of blood T cell repertoires in COVID-19. Across the whole study: PBMCs, B-cell-depleted T cells, or T cells were the source of the cDNA or gDNA that made up the material.

Per the original data handling: Amplified reference gene primers provided the basis for estimating nucleated cell counts. Clones were read by immunoSEQ multiplex PCR, and TCRdb kept only the in-frame ones, dropping some. For V, J and clone size, that table is used; D and trimming come from the DNA. Of about 27,000 clones in the sample, roughly 83% were seen once. In germline, CDR1 is MDHEN, CDR2 SYDVKM. This CDR3 region has 17 residues. V was pared by 10 bases and J by 0 bases, with 13 bases of the junction left unmatched. The TCR sequence derives from a man between 65 and 79 years old with active COVID-19. Source material: peripheral blood. This sequence joins TRBV28 and TRBJ1-5, with 9 positions matching TRBD1. The CDR3 loop reads CATLRDRVFYSNQPQHF. Here the CDR3 DNA reads TGTGCCACCCTCCGGGACAGGGTATTTTATAGCAATCAGCCCCAGCATTTT.